These 9 T cell receptor beta chains originate from one sample sequenced in a study of blood T cell repertoires in COVID-19. This table comes from immunoSEQ multiplex PCR, and its TCRdb copy is limited to in-frame clones, with some not included. The repertoire holds about 70,000 clones, with 75% to 90% as singletons. Input material: peripheral blood. The origin of the receptors is a human donor in a cohort sampled during active COVID-19.

The V call is TRBV6-6, the J call TRBJ1-5, with D perhaps TRBD1 (5 bases). V was clipped by 1 base and J by 4 bases, with 11 bases between them. The CDR3 covers 15 residues. Germline V gene lookup returns CDR1 MNHNY and CDR2 SVGAGI (reference sequence). CDR3 amino acids: CASSYFQGDNQPQHF. The DNA for the CDR3 is TGTGCCAGCAGTTACTTCCAGGGCGATAATCAGCCCCAGCATTTT.

V and J are TRBV5-1 and TRBJ2-2; maybe TRBD1 (5 bases). Between the trimmed V and J ends, which lost 4 bases and 4 bases, there was a span of 14 bases. This CDR3 is built from 15 residues. Germline CDR1 reads SGHRS; CDR2 reads YFSETQ. CDR3 sequence reads: CASSTTGVGTGELFF. The CDR3 nucleotides read TGCGCCAGCAGCACCACAGGCGTCGGCACCGGGGAGCTGTTTTTT.

The chain joins TRBV6-6 to TRBJ2-7; the match to TRBD1 covers 9 bases. Trimming removed 5 bases from V and 2 bases from J; junction bases left unmatched: 7. The CDR3 contains 15 residues. Germline V gene lookup returns CDR1 MNHNY and CDR2 SVGAGI (reference sequence). The CDR3 protein is CASSNRDRAPYEQYF. DNA for the CDR3: TGTGCCAGCAGTAACCGGGACAGGGCCCCCTACGAGCAGTACTTC.

The chain is built from TRBV11-2 and TRBJ2-7, with D possibly TRBD1 on 6 matching bases. This CDR3 contains 17 residues. From germline, CDR1 is SGHAT and CDR2 FQNNGV. V lost 1 base and J 2 bases, leaving 18 bases between the germline ends. CDR3 nucleotide sequence: TGTGCCAGCAGCTTAGTGGCAGGGGCGGACCAAACCTACGAGCAGTACTTC. Protein sequence: CASSLVAGADQTYEQYF.

CDR3 coding DNA: TGTGCCAGCAGCTTAGTGGGAGGACAGGCCACAGATACGCAGTATTTT. Encoded protein: CASSLVGGQATDTQYF. This chain connects TRBV7-2 to TRBJ2-3; perhaps TRBD1 as D (7 bases). The V gene's germline CDR1 is SGHTA and CDR2 FQGNSA. The CDR3 runs 16 residues. The V end was cut by 1 base, the J end by 2 bases, with 13 bases between.

V and J are TRBV6-5 and TRBJ1-3; D gene uncertain. Germline CDR1 and CDR2: MNHEY and SVGAGI. The ends were cut back, 7 bases at V and 4 bases at J, with 17 bases in the middle. The CDR3 is 15 amino acids. CDR3 protein: CASKNNRGSGNTIYF. CDR3 nucleotide sequence: TGTGCCAGCAAGAATAATCGGGGATCAGGAAACACCATATATTTT.

This sequence joins TRBV10-3 and TRBJ2-5; TRBD2 agrees at 7 bases. Germline lookup yields CDR1 ENHRY and CDR2 SYGVKD. The CDR3 is 13 residues long. V shed 6 bases, J shed 2 bases, and the junction held 3 bases outside the gene matches. The CDR3 nucleotides are TGTGCCATCAGCCGGGGGGAGCAAGAGACCCAGTACTTC. Its protein is CAISRGEQETQYF.

The chain recombines TRBV27 with TRBJ2-3, with TRBD1 identical over 11 bases. V lost 4 bases, J lost 2 bases, and 11 bases stayed unmatched. The germline gives CDR1 MNHEY, CDR2 SMNVEV (reference sequence). The CDR3 covers 18 residues. CDR3 DNA: TGTGCCAGCAGTTGGAAGGGACAGGGGGGCCAGGACACAGATACGCAGTATTTT. It specifies CASSWKGQGGQDTDTQYF.

Of note for this clone: The junction departs from the called germline gene at one end, perhaps through a read error. This chain uses TRBV5-4 with TRBJ2-2; weak D call: TRBD2 (6 bases). The CDR3 consists of 16 residues. Per the germline V gene, CDR1 is SGHNT and CDR2 is YYREEE (reference sequence). CDR3 DNA: TGTGCCAGCACCTGGCGGGGCGGGCCTGAACACCGGGGAGCTGTTTTT. Protein sequence: CASTWRGGPEHRGAVF. The variable domain in full, with the rest retrieved from reference TRBV5-4 and TRBJ2-2, is ETGVTQSPTHLIKTRGQQVTLRCSSQSGHNTVSWYQQALGQGPQFIFQYYREEENGRGNFPPRFSGLQFPNYSSELNVNALELDDSALYLCASTWRGGPEHRGAVFGEGSRLTVL.